These 14 T cell receptor beta chains were sequenced from one sample in a study of T cell responses to AZD1222 COVID-19 vaccine (dated by TCRdb to about 2021). The receptor library was made with the immunoSEQ multiplex PCR assay. TCRdb re-hosts the immuneACCESS table, in-frame sequences only. Its copies lack some clones; in the studies checked, an unresolved V gene accounts for under half of them, and the cause for the rest is not known. The sample includes roughly 100,000 clones, with 82% observed a single time. Approximately 5.1% of the sample is taken by the ten largest. The sample's time point label is to be understood as: baseline before first vaccination. Sequencing was performed on peripheral blood, taken on day 0 of AZD1222 vaccination. The receptor set was obtained from an adult in good health.

J is TRBJ2-1 and V is TRBV30; D unclear. The V end was cut by 5 bases, the J end by 6 bases, with 20 bases between. Germline CDR1 is GTSNPN and CDR2 is SVGIG (reference sequence). CDR3 length: 15 residues. CDR3 loop: CAWVPIGVASNEQFF. CDR3 DNA sequence: TGTGCCTGGGTCCCGATTGGGGTGGCCTCCAATGAGCAGTTCTTC.

This clone was found a few times. Other DNA sequences within the sample encode an identical CDR3. The chain recombines TRBV5-1 with TRBJ1-3, with 7 positions matching TRBD1. CDR1 and CDR2 from the germline V gene are SGHRS and YFSETQ. With 0 bases clipped from V and 7 bases from J, the junction kept 1 base outside the gene matches. The CDR3 length is 13 residues. The CDR3 DNA reads as TGCGCCAGCAGCTTGGGACAGGGTAACACCATATATTTT. Protein: CASSLGQGNTIYF.

The chain uses TRBV3-1 (or the pseudogene TRBV3-2) and TRBJ1-2; maybe TRBD1 (5 bases). The V end lost 5 bases, the J end lost 2 bases, and 9 bases lay between the germline ends. The CDR3 contains 13 residues. Germline values: CDR1 LGHDT, CDR2 YNNKEL (reference sequence). CDR3 DNA sequence: TGTGCCAGCAGCTCAGGGCCCAACTATGGCTACACCTTC. It encodes CASSSGPNYGYTF.

The CDR3 loop reads CASRGTLRNTEAFF. The CDR3 nucleotides read TGCGCCAGCAGGGGGACACTTCGGAACACTGAAGCTTTCTTT. This rearrangement joins TRBV4-1 to TRBJ1-1; TRBD1 is a possible D gene (6 bases). CDR3 size: 14 residues. Trimming shortened V by 6 bases and J by 1 base, and 12 bases separated the two germline ends. Germline lookup yields CDR1 MGHRA and CDR2 YSYEKL.

This chain links TRBV4-3 with TRBJ1-1; D may be TRBD1 (5 bases). V was clipped by 1 base and J by 0 bases, with 9 bases between them. The CDR3 covers 15 residues. Germline V CDR1 and CDR2: LGHNA, YSLEER. This CDR3 is CASSQAPTVNTEAFF. CDR3 sequence (DNA): TGCGCCAGCAGCCAAGCCCCGACAGTGAACACTGAAGCTTTCTTT.

This clone was seen just once. The chain employs TRBV6-4 and TRBJ2-3, with 7 bases matching TRBD2. The CDR3 has 11 amino acids. The junction had 5 bases not matched to a gene; V was cut back by 8 bases and J by 9 bases. The germline V gene has CDR1 MRHNA and CDR2 SNTAGT. The CDR3 sequence: CASSSGGTQYF. The DNA for the CDR3 is TGTGCCAGCTCCTCCGGGGGGACGCAGTATTTT.

This clone was detected once. The chain uses TRBV14 and TRBJ1-2; D call uncertain. Germline V lookup: CDR1 SGHDN, CDR2 FVKESK. The V end was cut by 0 bases, the J end by 6 bases, with 23 bases between. The CDR3 length is 18 residues. CDR3 nucleotide sequence: TGTGCCAGCAGCCAAGACTTTAGTGGCCTACTTCCTTTTCATGGCTACACCTTC. It codes for CASSQDFSGLLPFHGYTF.

This clone has just a few counts. DNA for the CDR3: TGTGCCAGCAGCCTCAAGAGGGACCATGGCTACACCTTC. Its protein is CASSLKRDHGYTF. The chain is built from TRBV3-1 (or the pseudogene TRBV3-2) and TRBJ1-2; D possibly corresponds to TRBD1 (5 bases). Germline V gene sequence: CDR1 LGHDT, CDR2 YNNKEL (reference sequence). The length of the CDR3 is 13 residues. V dropped 4 bases and J dropped 6 bases, with 12 bases sitting between them.

The gene calls are TRBV4-2 and TRBJ2-6, with D perhaps TRBD2 (6 bases). The CDR3 extends over 17 amino acids. Germline V gives CDR1 LGHNA, CDR2 YNFKEQ. V was shortened by 0 bases and J by 4 bases, with 13 bases between the two germline ends. The CDR3 coding sequence is TGTGCCAGCAGCCAAGATAGGGACGGAGGGGGGGCCAACGTCCTGACTTTC. Translating gives CASSQDRDGGGANVLTF.

CDR3 in DNA: TGTGCCAGCAGCTGGAAGTGGACCACTGAAGCTTTCTTT. As protein: CASSWKWTTEAFF. The chain couples TRBV7-2 to TRBJ1-1, with no clear D. There are 13 residues in the CDR3. Germline CDR1 SGHTA, CDR2 FQGNSA. The V end was cut by 4 bases, the J end by 4 bases, with 10 bases between.

V gene TRBV27 combines with J gene TRBJ2-7; no firm D call. CDR3 length: 15 residues. CDR1 MNHEY and CDR2 SMNVEV come from the germline V gene (reference sequence). Trimming cost V 7 bases and J 1 base, with 17 bases left between them. DNA of the CDR3: TGTGCCAGCATCACCACACGGTCTGGGTCCTACGAGCAGTACTTC. It encodes CASITTRSGSYEQYF.

The chain carries TRBV7-2 and TRBJ1-1, with a possible D match to TRBD1 (6 bases). Per the germline V gene, CDR1 is SGHTA and CDR2 is FQGNSA. This CDR3 is built from 13 residues. V gave up 5 bases and J gave up 3 bases, with 10 bases separating them. The CDR3 DNA reads TGTGCCAGCAGCGTACAGGGTTACACTGAAGCTTTCTTT. Translated: CASSVQGYTEAFF.

This chain links TRBV6-2 or TRBV6-3 with TRBJ1-2; 8 nucleotides match TRBD1. CDR1 is MNHEY and CDR2 is SVGEGT in the germline V gene. The CDR3 has 18 amino acids. Trimming at V came to 6 bases and at J to 0 bases, leaving 15 bases not matched to a gene. The CDR3, as DNA: TGTGCCAGCAGCTCCGAAACAGGGGGGATGAGGACTAACTATGGCTACACCTTC. Encoded protein: CASSSETGGMRTNYGYTF.

The genes are TRBV6-5 and TRBJ1-2; a possible D gene is TRBD1 (5 bases). Trimming removed 4 bases from V and 8 bases from J, with 14 bases in between. Germline CDR1 and CDR2: MNHEY and SVGAGI. The CDR3 runs to 13 residues. This CDR3 reads CASSSMTAGGYTF. The CDR3 DNA is TGTGCCAGCAGTTCCATGACCGCAGGGGGCTACACCTTC.